Each of the 3 T cell receptor beta chains below was sequenced from the same sample in a study of control samples from healthy donors and cancer patients. Measured with immunoSEQ multiplex PCR; TCRdb has only the in-frame clones, and not every one. The sample yields about 140,000 clones, around 90% seen once. The sample taken for sequencing was blood. These TCRs come from a man between 18 and 35 years old in good health.

The chain carries TRBV6-2 or TRBV6-3 and TRBJ1-2; the match to TRBD1 covers 9 bases. J was trimmed by 2 bases and V by 4 bases; bases with no gene match: 5. The germline gives CDR1 MNHEY, CDR2 SVGEGT. The CDR3 length is 15 residues. CDR3 DNA: TGTGCCAGCAGTTCCCCCGGACAGGGGAACTATGGCTACACCTTC. The encoded protein is CASSSPGQGNYGYTF.

This chain links TRBV6-6 with TRBJ2-3; 10 bases line up with TRBD2. This CDR3 comprises 14 residues. The trim removed 10 bases at V and 5 bases at J, leaving 9 bases unmatched. The V gene's germline CDR1 is MNHNY and CDR2 SVGAGI (reference sequence). The CDR3 reads CAIRGSGGGDTQYF. The CDR3 region has the DNA TGTGCCATCCGTGGGAGCGGGGGGGGAGATACGCAGTATTTT.

This clone was detected a few times. The chain has TRBV3-1 (or the pseudogene TRBV3-2) and TRBJ1-1, with D possibly being TRBD1 (5 bases). CDR1 is LGHDT, CDR2 YNNKEL, per germline (reference sequence). The CDR3 has 13 amino acids. V was pared by 0 bases and J by 7 bases, with 9 bases between. The DNA of the CDR3 is TGTGCCAGCAGCCAAGAATACAGGCGTGAAGCTTTCTTT. It yields the protein CASSQEYRREAFF.